The 13 T cell receptor beta chains reported below all come from one sample, sequenced in a study of T cell responses to AZD1222 COVID-19 vaccine. This table comes from immunoSEQ multiplex PCR, and its TCRdb copy is limited to in-frame clones, with some not included. The profile shows about 94,000 clones, 88% of them singletons. The source material was peripheral blood, sampled on day 0 of AZD1222 vaccination. The receptors shown here come from an adult in good health.

The chain has TRBV3-1 (or the pseudogene TRBV3-2) and TRBJ2-3; the match to TRBD2 covers 10 bases. The CDR3 loop spans 17 amino acids. CDR1 is LGHDT, CDR2 YNNKEL, per germline (reference sequence). V dropped 4 bases and J dropped 0; count of bases not matched to a gene: 7. For the CDR3, the DNA is TGTGCCAGCAGCCCCTCCGGACTAGCGGTGAGCACAGATACGCAGTATTTT. Its translation is CASSPSGLAVSTDTQYF.

This clone was observed a single time. V and J are TRBV19 and TRBJ1-4; D is uncertain. Per germline, CDR1 LNHDA and CDR2 SQIVND (reference sequence). This CDR3 has 11 residues. Between the trimmed V and J ends, which lost 8 bases and 8 bases, there was a span of 9 bases. CDR3 in amino acids: CASGPREKLFF. CDR3 nucleotides: TGTGCCAGTGGCCCCAGGGAAAAACTGTTTTTT.

The rearrangement uses TRBV6-5 and TRBJ1-6; D unresolved. V was trimmed by 5 bases and J by 6 bases, leaving 8 bases between them. Germline V lookup: CDR1 MNHEY, CDR2 SVGAGI. CDR3 length: 13 amino acids. In DNA, the CDR3 is TGTGCCAGCAGTCGGAGATCTAATTCACCCCTCCACTTT. Translating gives CASSRRSNSPLHF.

Here the CDR3 DNA reads TGTGCCAGCAGCTTGGCCAACAGGGGAACTGAAGCTTTCTTT. Translation gives CASSLANRGTEAFF. The chain carries TRBV5-6 and TRBJ1-1, with TRBD1 matching over 7 bases. CDR3 length: 14 amino acids. Germline-derived CDR1 and CDR2 are SGHDT and YYEEEE. After removal of 0 bases from V and 5 bases from J, the junction contained 4 bases not matched to a gene.

Regarding this clone: Other DNA sequences in the same sample also yield this CDR3. J is TRBJ1-2 and V is TRBV6-5; TRBD1 aligns across 10 bases. V shed 0 bases, J shed 1 base, and the junction held 2 bases outside the gene matches. From germline, CDR1 is MNHEY and CDR2 SVGAGI. There are 16 residues in the CDR3. CDR3 loop: CASSYSRTGGNYGYTF. Here the CDR3 DNA reads TGTGCCAGCAGTTACTCACGGACAGGGGGTAACTATGGCTACACCTTC.

The V and J genes are TRBV27 and TRBJ2-2, with D perhaps TRBD1 (5 bases). This CDR3 region has 14 residues. The V end was cut by 4 bases, the J end by 3 bases, with 9 bases between. Germline V gives CDR1 MNHEY, CDR2 SMNVEV (reference sequence). The CDR3 DNA follows: TGTGCCAGCAGTTGGTCAGGGTACACCGGGGAGCTGTTTTTT. It is translated as CASSWSGYTGELFF.

The V and J genes are TRBV21-1 and TRBJ1-1. TRBV21-1 is a pseudogene segment. CDR3 length equals 11 residues. CDR3 sequence reads: CARPGSTEAFF. DNA for the CDR3: TGTGCCAGACCAGGGAGCACTGAAGCTTTCTTT.

The chain carries TRBV12-3 or TRBV12-4 and TRBJ1-6; D not certain. The CDR3 has 12 residues. V gave up 4 bases and J gave up 8 bases, with 6 bases separating them. CDR3 loop: CASSSHDSPLHF. The CDR3 bases are TGTGCCAGCAGTTCCCACGATTCACCCCTCCACTTT.

The genes are TRBV5-4 and TRBJ1-1; 7 bases line up with TRBD1. CDR3 length: 14 amino acids. Germline V gene sequence: CDR1 SGHNT, CDR2 YYREEE (reference sequence). Trimming removed 0 bases from V and 6 bases from J; junction bases left unmatched: 5. CDR3 in DNA: TGTGCCAGCAGCTTGGTGGCGCAGGGGGCTGAAGCTTTCTTT. Translated: CASSLVAQGAEAFF.

A single count supports this clone. The chain carries TRBV7-2 and TRBJ1-5; D remains ambiguous. The length of the CDR3 is 15 residues. Germline V gene lookup returns CDR1 SGHTA and CDR2 FQGNSA. V gave up 1 base and J gave up 4 bases, with 11 bases separating them. The CDR3 DNA is TGTGCCAGCAGCTTAGTTGGAAGAGGTAATCAGCCCCAGCATTTT. Amino acid sequence: CASSLVGRGNQPQHF.

The chain links TRBV28 to TRBJ1-1, with D perhaps TRBD1 (5 bases). The CDR3 is made up of 15 amino acids. Germline lookup yields CDR1 MDHEN and CDR2 SYDVKM. V dropped 3 bases and J dropped 1 base, with 12 bases sitting between them. CDR3 loop: CASSFAGLKNTEAFF. DNA of the CDR3: TGTGCCAGCAGTTTCGCAGGGTTAAAGAACACTGAAGCTTTCTTT.

J is TRBJ2-7 and V is TRBV9; D remains ambiguous. Germline CDR1 is SGDLS and CDR2 is YYNGEE. The CDR3 covers 13 residues. The V end lost 0 bases, the J end lost 5 bases, and 9 bases lay between the germline ends. In DNA, the CDR3 is TGTGCCAGCAGCGTAGGGCCTTTCAACGAGCAGTACTTC. Its protein is CASSVGPFNEQYF.

The chain joins TRBV9 to TRBJ1-2; 10 bases are shared with TRBD1. V lost 5 bases, J lost 4 bases, and 5 bases stayed unmatched. Germline CDR1 is SGDLS and CDR2 is YYNGEE. The CDR3 runs 14 residues. CDR3 bases: TGTGCCAGCAGTCGGACAGGGGGAACCTATGGCTACACCTTC. This translates into CASSRTGGTYGYTF.